The clone carrying this TCR beta chain has a single count. Assay used: immunoSEQ multiplex PCR; TCRdb lists only in-frame clones, some missing. The table includes tens of thousands of clones, approximately 80% detected once. This record belongs to a study of T cell responses to AZD1222 COVID-19 vaccine. The CDR3 is 16 amino acids. Germline loops: CDR1 SEHNR, CDR2 FQNEAQ (reference sequence). Trimming left V 5 bases short and J 9 bases short, with 23 bases between. Pooled in the analysis were second doses at about 4 or about 12 weeks. Sample: peripheral blood, taken 28 days after the second AZD1222 dose. This chain joins TRBV7-9 and TRBJ2-1; D remains ambiguous. This receptor was taken from an adult who received the AZD1222 COVID-19 vaccine. The CDR3 DNA reads as TGTGCCAGCAGCGCCCCTGGTCTAGTAGTCCGTAGTGAGCAGTTCTTC. It codes for CASSAPGLVVRSEQFF.